A selection of T cell receptor beta chains follows, all from one sample in a study of blood T cell repertoires in COVID-19. Sequenced by immunoSEQ multiplex PCR; TCRdb stores in-frame clones only, minus some. The table has about 60,000 clones, 65% to 90% seen once. Sequencing was carried out using peripheral blood. The receptors stem from a man aged 50-60 years with COVID-19, enrolled during active disease. The CDR3 runs from the conserved cysteine through the conserved F or W. D genes are given only for firm matches. Size is stated for part of the rows, as once, few or many counts, or as a class when the clone is expanded.

>TRBV9|NA|TRBD2|TRBJ2-2
TGTGCCAGCAGCGTAGGGGGTAGCGGGAGGGAGCTGTTTTTT
CASSVGGSGRELFF
>TRBV6-2/TRBV6-3|NA|TRBD1|TRBJ1-1
TGTGCCAGCAGTTACTCCGGGACAGGGGGCGGTGGTGAAGCTTTCTTT
CASSYSGTGGGGEAFF
>TRBV19|NA|TRBD2|TRBJ2-5
TGTGCCAGTAGTCCTGGGACTCTTGGGAGGGAAGAGACCCAGTACTTC
CASSPGTLGREETQYF
>TRBV7-2|NA|TRBD1|TRBJ1-2
TGTGCCAGCAGCGATGGGACAGACTTTTATAGCTACACCTTC
CASSDGTDFYSYTF
>TRBV30|NA|NA|TRBJ1-3
TGTGCCTGGGGAGGACAAATCTCTGGAAACACCATATATTTT
CAWGGQISGNTIYF
>TRBV19|NA|TRBD2|TRBJ2-7
TGTGCCAGCCGCCGGACTAGCGGATCCTACGAGCAGTACTTC
CASRRTSGSYEQYF
>TRBV29-1|NA|NA|TRBJ2-3
TGCAGCGTTGGGCAGGGTGCTAGCACAGATACGCAGTATTTT
CSVGQGASTDTQYF
>TRBV19|NA|TRBD1|TRBJ2-3
TGTGCCAGTAGGGACAGGGGGAGAGATACGCAGTATTTT
CASRDRGRDTQYF
>TRBV9|few|TRBD1|TRBJ2-1
TGTGCCAGCAGCGTAGCTGGACAGGGGGGCTACAATGAGCAGTTCTTC
CASSVAGQGGYNEQFF
>TRBV4-3|few|TRBD2|TRBJ2-2
TGCGCCAGCAGCTCGGGGGGAGAAGCCGGGGAGCTGTTTTTT
CASSSGGEAGELFF
>TRBV5-5|NA|NA|TRBJ1-5
TGTGCCAGCAGCTCGGGTCCTAGCAATCAGCCCCAGCATTTT
CASSSGPSNQPQHF
>TRBV3-1/TRBV3-2|NA|NA|TRBJ1-5
TGTGCCAGCAGCCAAGACAGGGGCAATCAGCCCCAGCATTTT
CASSQDRGNQPQHF
>TRBV7-2|NA|NA|TRBJ2-1
TGTGCCAGCAGCCCTCAAAGGAGGACCTACAATGAGCAGTTCTTC
CASSPQRRTYNEQFF
>TRBV11-2|NA|NA|TRBJ2-2
TGTGCCAGCAGCTTGCGAGCGGCCGCGAACACCGGGGAGCTGTTTTTT
CASSLRAAANTGELFF
>TRBV2|NA|TRBD1|TRBJ1-4
TGTGCCAGCAATTCGGACAGGCGGGGAAAACTGTTTTTT
CASNSDRRGKLFF
>TRBV30|once|NA|TRBJ1-1
TGTGCCTGGGATGCGGGGCAATACACTGAAGCTTTCTTT
CAWDAGQYTEAFF
>TRBV28|NA|TRBD1|TRBJ2-3
TGTGCCAGCAGACCCAGGGGGAGCACAGATACGCAGTATTTT
CASRPRGSTDTQYF
>TRBV9|NA|NA|TRBJ2-3
TGTGCCAGCAGCGTAGACGGTAGAGCGAGGGGGGATACGCAGTATTTT
CASSVDGRARGDTQYF
>TRBV4-3|NA|TRBD2|TRBJ2-7
TGCGCCAGCAGCCAAGATTGGCGGGAGGGCTACGAGCAGTACTTC
CASSQDWREGYEQYF
>TRBV4-1|NA|TRBD2|TRBJ2-1
TGCGCCAGCAGCCTGGGACTAGCGGCGGACAATGAGCAGTTCTTC
CASSLGLAADNEQFF
>TRBV6-2/TRBV6-3|NA|NA|TRBJ2-2
TGTGCCAGCAGTCCCGGACTTCACGGGGAGCTGTTTTTT
CASSPGLHGELFF
>TRBV4-2|once|TRBD2|TRBJ2-1
TGTGCCAGCAGCCCTTCGTCGGCGGGAGGGCCTGAGAATGAGCAGTTCTTC
CASSPSSAGGPENEQFF
>TRBV19|NA|NA|TRBJ1-4
TGTGCCAGTAGTAATCAGGGCGAGAGGATTTTT
CASSNQGERIF
>TRBV24-1|once|TRBD1|TRBJ2-7
TGTGCCACCAACCGGGACAGGGTTGCCTACGAGCAGTACTTC
CATNRDRVAYEQYF
>TRBV7-2|NA|NA|TRBJ2-5
TGTGCCAGCAGCTCCGGAACCGCGGGAGAGACCCAGTACTTC
CASSSGTAGETQYF
>TRBV6-2/TRBV6-3|NA|NA|TRBJ2-5
TGTGCCAGCGGCCTAGAGCGGGTGACCCAAGAGACCCAGTACTTC
CASGLERVTQETQYF
>TRBV6-5|NA|NA|TRBJ1-5
TGTGCCAGCAGTTCCAACGGTCATCTTAATCAGCCCCAGCATTTT
CASSSNGHLNQPQHF
>TRBV6-5|NA|TRBD2|TRBJ2-3
TGTGCCAGCCGTCTAGCGGGAAAGCGGGCAGATACGCAGTATTTT
CASRLAGKRADTQYF
>TRBV7-3|once|TRBD1|TRBJ2-3
TGTGCCAGCAGCTTAACGGGACAGGCGGATACGCAGTATTTT
CASSLTGQADTQYF
>TRBV6-5|NA|TRBD2|TRBJ2-4
TGTGCCAGCAGACGACTAGCGGGATCGTTGAACATTCAGTACTTC
CASRRLAGSLNIQYF
>TRBV29-1|NA|NA|TRBJ2-2
TGCAGCGTTGCGGCCGACACCGCGAACACCGGGGAGCTGTTTTTT
CSVAADTANTGELFF
>TRBV5-1|NA|TRBD2|TRBJ2-7
TGCGCCAGCAGCGGGGGGGTTGGCAGTTCCTACGAGCAGTACTTC
CASSGGVGSSYEQYF
>TRBV4-1|NA|TRBD2|TRBJ2-7
TGCGCCAGCAGCCAAGATCTGGCTAGCGGGAGGATCTACGAGCAGTACTTC
CASSQDLASGRIYEQYF
>TRBV5-1|NA|TRBD2|TRBJ2-1
TGCGCCAGCAGCCCTAGCGGGAGGCGCTCCTACAATGAGCAGTTCTTC
CASSPSGRRSYNEQFF
>TRBV9|NA|TRBD2|TRBJ2-7
TGTGCCAGCAGCGCAATCCCGAGGGGGTTAGCGGGAGCTCATTCGGACTACGAGCAGTACTTC
CASSAIPRGLAGAHSDYEQYF
>TRBV19|NA|TRBD1|TRBJ1-1
TGTGCCAGTAGTATCCGAACAGGGGGAGGATCGACTGAAGCTTTCTTT
CASSIRTGGGSTEAFF
>TRBV7-3|NA|TRBD2|TRBJ2-4
TGTGCCAGCAGCCAAGATAGCGGGAGGGAGAACATTCAGTACTTC
CASSQDSGRENIQYF
>TRBV29-1|NA|NA|TRBJ2-5
TGCAGCGTTGAATGGGGGAGGCAGGGCCAAGAGACCCAGTACTTC
CSVEWGRQGQETQYF
>TRBV4-3|NA|NA|TRBJ1-6
TGCGCCAGCAGCCAAGGGCAGGGGTTTAATTCACCCCTCCACTTT
CASSQGQGFNSPLHF
>TRBV10-3|NA|NA|TRBJ2-5
TGTGCCATCGGCACGAGTCAGGGTGGGGAGACCCAGTACTTC
CAIGTSQGGETQYF
>TRBV29-1|NA|NA|TRBJ1-4
TGCAGCGTTGGCGACTTCGGGGAAAAACTGTTTTTT
CSVGDFGEKLFF
>TRBV11-2|NA|TRBD1|TRBJ1-6
TGTGCCAGCAGCCAAGCAGGGGGGATGAATTCACCCCTCCACTTT
CASSQAGGMNSPLHF
>TRBV4-1|few|TRBD2|TRBJ2-2
TGCGCCAGCAGCCAAGATCGGCGCGGGAGGGGCGGGGAGCTGTTTTTT
CASSQDRRGRGGELFF
>TRBV6-6|few|NA|TRBJ1-3
TGTGCCAGCAGTTACTCTGGTTGGGAGAGTGCAAACACCATATATTTT
CASSYSGWESANTIYF
>TRBV24-1|once|TRBD2|TRBJ2-1
TGTGCCACCAGTGATGCCCTAGCGGGAGTGGGTTTAAATGAGCAGTTCTTC
CATSDALAGVGLNEQFF
>TRBV21-1|NA|NA|TRBJ2-3
TGTGCCAGAGGACAGGGGAGAGATACGCAGTATTTT
CARGQGRDTQYF
>TRBV7-7|NA|TRBD1|TRBJ2-5
TGTGCTAGCAGCTTAGGTGTTGCAGGGGGAGAGACCCAGTACTTC
CASSLGVAGGETQYF
>TRBV7-3|NA|NA|TRBJ2-7
TGTGCCAGCAGCTTAAACGGACAGCCCTACGAGCAGTACTTC
CASSLNGQPYEQYF
>TRBV4-1|once|NA|TRBJ1-1
TGCGCCAGCAGTCTAAGAGGGCTTCCTGCGGACACTGAAGCTTTCTTT
CASSLRGLPADTEAFF
>TRBV5-4|NA|TRBD2|TRBJ2-2
TGTGCCAGCAGCCGCACTAGCGCGGACGGGGAGCTGTTTTTT
CASSRTSADGELFF
>TRBV5-1|NA|TRBD1|TRBJ1-1
TGCGCCAGCAGCAAGACAGGGTGGACTGAAGCTTTCTTT
CASSKTGWTEAFF
>TRBV27|few|NA|TRBJ2-7
TGTGCCAGCAGTTTGACCAGGGGTCCCTACTACGAGCAGTACTTC
CASSLTRGPYYEQYF
>TRBV9|NA|NA|TRBJ1-6
TGTGCCAGCAGCTTAGGGACCTTAGCAGGGTCACCCCTCCACTTT
CASSLGTLAGSPLHF